This is a list of T cell receptor beta chains from one sample in a study of cytomegalovirus exposure and HLA in healthy donors. This table comes from immunoSEQ multiplex PCR, and its TCRdb copy is limited to in-frame clones, with some not included. The sample lists about 150,000 clones, about 80% occurring once. The sequencing input was PBMCs. These receptors all stem from a man aged 30 to 45 in good health and CMV-seropositive. The CDR3 runs from the conserved cysteine through the conserved F or W. Fields, in order: V gene, J gene, clone size, D gene, CDR3 DNA, CDR3 protein. D genes are given only for firm matches. Clone size, where shown, is once, few, many, or a class for clones that have expanded.

TRBV27,TRBJ2-1,few,-,TGTGCCAGCAGTTTTCGCGGCGCAGGGCGGAATGAGCAGTTCTTC,CASSFRGAGRNEQFF
TRBV19,TRBJ2-2,-,-,TGTGCCAGTAGTACACCCCGGGGGACAGCGAACACCGGGGAGCTGTTTTTT,CASSTPRGTANTGELFF
TRBV19,TRBJ2-7,-,TRBD1,TGTGCCAGTAGTATCCATGACAGGGGCCCTTACGAGCAGTACTTC,CASSIHDRGPYEQYF
TRBV27,TRBJ2-7,-,TRBD2,TGTGCCAGCAGTTTCGGACTAGCGGGTTCCCCTACCTACGAGCAGTACTTC,CASSFGLAGSPTYEQYF
TRBV28,TRBJ1-2,-,-,TGTGCCAGCGCGGACCTGGGGGGGTCTCCCTCTTGGGGCTACACCTTC,CASADLGGSPSWGYTF
TRBV6-5,TRBJ1-4,-,-,TGTGCCAGCAGTCGAGGCGGCGGCACTAATGAAAAACTGTTTTTT,CASSRGGGTNEKLFF
TRBV6-5,TRBJ2-7,-,TRBD1,TGTGCCAGCATCTACACCGGGACAGGGTTCTACGAGCAGTACTTC,CASIYTGTGFYEQYF
TRBV2,TRBJ1-5,-,-,TGTGCCAGCAGTGCAGGGTTGAGCAATCAGCCCCAGCATTTT,CASSAGLSNQPQHF
TRBV6-6,TRBJ1-2,-,TRBD1,TGTGCCAGCAGTTACTCGGGACAGGGGAACTATGGCTACACCTTC,CASSYSGQGNYGYTF
TRBV6-4,TRBJ1-5,few,-,TGTGCCAGCAGTGACGACTCGGGCGGGGGAAATCAGCCCCAGCATTTT,CASSDDSGGGNQPQHF
TRBV18,TRBJ1-1,-,-,TGTGCCAGCTCCGGCAGGGCGAGCGCTGAAGCTTTCTTT,CASSGRASAEAFF
TRBV6-6,TRBJ2-6,-,TRBD1,TGTGCCACATTAGACAGGGCTGGGGCCAACGTCCTGACTTTC,CATLDRAGANVLTF
TRBV7-2,TRBJ2-7,few,-,TGTGCCAGCAGCTATCTCGGGGGGCGGAACGAGCAGTACTTC,CASSYLGGRNEQYF
TRBV2,TRBJ1-5,-,-,TGTGCCAGCAGTGAAGCGCTCAGGGGCAATCAGCCCCAGCATTTT,CASSEALRGNQPQHF
TRBV27,TRBJ1-3,-,-,TGTGCCAGCAGCCCGACTGGGAGCTCTGGAAACACCATATATTTT,CASSPTGSSGNTIYF
TRBV19,TRBJ2-7,-,-,TGTGCCAGTAGTATATGGCGAGGGTACAACAATACCTACGAGCAGTACTTC,CASSIWRGYNNTYEQYF
TRBV9,TRBJ2-3,-,-,TGTGCCAGCAGGCCTTGGGGCATTGGCACAGATACGCAGTATTTT,CASRPWGIGTDTQYF
TRBV7-9,TRBJ2-1,-,-,TGTTCCAGCAGCCCTGACAGCCGGAATGAGCAGTTCTTC,CSSSPDSRNEQFF
TRBV20-1,TRBJ2-5,-,TRBD1,TGCAGTGCACAGGGGGGTGAGACCCAGTACTTC,CSAQGGETQYF
TRBV4-2,TRBJ1-1,-,TRBD1,TGTGCCAGCAGCCAAGCCGCCGGGGGTGGGGACAGGGGGAACATGAACACTGAAGCTTTCTTT,CASSQAAGGGDRGNMNTEAFF
TRBV6-1,TRBJ1-4,-,-,TGTGCCAGCAGTGAAGTGGTGGGAACAGGTCTAAATGAAAAACTGTTTTTT,CASSEVVGTGLNEKLFF
TRBV7-2,TRBJ2-5,-,TRBD2,TGTGCCAGCAGCCTCAGAGGGACTAGCGGACAAGAGACCCAGTACTTC,CASSLRGTSGQETQYF
TRBV5-1,TRBJ2-5,-,TRBD2,TGCGCCAGCAGCCCGGACTTGACCGCAGCGGGGCAAGAGACCCAGTACTTC,CASSPDLTAAGQETQYF
TRBV30,TRBJ1-6,-,TRBD1,TGTGCCTTTAACCCCGGGACAGGGAATTCACCCCTCCACTTT,CAFNPGTGNSPLHF
TRBV14,TRBJ1-4,-,-,TGTGCCAGCAGCCAAGGAGGTTACCCAACTAATGAAAAACTGTTTTTT,CASSQGGYPTNEKLFF
TRBV25-1,TRBJ2-7,-,-,TGTGCCAGCAATATCTCCCCGGGGTCCGAGCAGTACTTC,CASNISPGSEQYF
TRBV20-1,TRBJ2-1,once,-,TGCAGTGCTAGCCCGGGAGAGCAGTTCTTC,CSASPGEQFF
TRBV6-5,TRBJ1-4,-,-,TGTGCCAGCAGTCGGAGATCCGGTAATGAAAAACTGTTTTTT,CASSRRSGNEKLFF
TRBV5-1,TRBJ1-3,once,-,TGCGCCAGCAGCCCCCTGGCCCCTGGCTCTGGAAACACCATATATTTT,CASSPLAPGSGNTIYF
TRBV5-1,TRBJ1-2,-,-,TGCGCCAGCAGCTCAGACAGCTCTTATGGCTACACCTTC,CASSSDSSYGYTF
TRBV9,TRBJ2-2,few,-,TGTGCCAGCAGCGTGTTACCAGGGGCTGGGTACACCGGGGAGCTGTTTTTT,CASSVLPGAGYTGELFF
TRBV7-2,TRBJ1-1,-,TRBD1,TGTGCCAGCAGCTTAGCCCGACAGGGTATGAACACTGAAGCTTTCTTT,CASSLARQGMNTEAFF
TRBV2,TRBJ1-4,-,-,TGTGCCAGCAGCGAACAGGGCCCAACTAATGAAAAACTGTTTTTT,CASSEQGPTNEKLFF
TRBV27,TRBJ2-2,-,-,TGTGCCAGCAGTCCGTTAAGCCGCACCGGGGAGCTGTTTTTT,CASSPLSRTGELFF
TRBV6-4,TRBJ2-7,few,TRBD1,TGTGCCAGCAGAGTAGGACAGGGGAGGTACGAGCAGTACTTC,CASRVGQGRYEQYF
TRBV5-1,TRBJ2-3,-,-,TGCGCCAGCAGCTTGACGGCTAGCGGCACAGATACGCAGTATTTT,CASSLTASGTDTQYF
TRBV7-9,TRBJ1-2,-,TRBD1,TGTTCCAGCACCCAACCTCGGGGACAGGGCATATATGGCTACACCTTC,CSSTQPRGQGIYGYTF
TRBV18,TRBJ2-2,-,TRBD2,TGTGCCAGCTCACCCGGGACTAGCGGGATGAGTGCCGGGGAGCTGTTTTTT,CASSPGTSGMSAGELFF
TRBV18,TRBJ1-2,-,TRBD1,TGTGCCAGCTCAGCTCAGGGGGACTATGGCTACACCTTC,CASSAQGDYGYTF
TRBV7-8,TRBJ1-2,-,TRBD1,TGTGCCAGCAGCTTAGAACCGGGACAGCAAAACTATGGCTACACCTTC,CASSLEPGQQNYGYTF
TRBV7-9,TRBJ1-4,few,-,TGTGCCAGCAGCCTTCGAGGAGACAATGAAAAACTGTTTTTT,CASSLRGDNEKLFF
TRBV10-3,TRBJ2-1,-,TRBD2,TGTGCCATCTCTATCAGGACTAGCGGGGGGGCAAGGTACAATGAGCAGTTCTTC,CAISIRTSGGARYNEQFF
TRBV6-6,TRBJ2-7,-,-,TGTGCCAGCAGTACTAAGGTCCACGAGCAGTACTTC,CASSTKVHEQYF
TRBV7-9,TRBJ2-6,-,TRBD1,TGTGCCAGCAGCCCAGACCTCGGACAGGGGGCAGGGGCCAACGTCCTGACTTTC,CASSPDLGQGAGANVLTF
TRBV2,TRBJ1-1,-,-,TGTGCCAGCGGGCGGGAGACGAACACTGAAGCTTTCTTT,CASGRETNTEAFF
TRBV5-6,TRBJ2-7,-,-,TGTGCCAGCAGCTTGGCCGGGGTAGGGGGAAGCGAGCAGTACTTC,CASSLAGVGGSEQYF
TRBV6-1,TRBJ2-7,-,-,TGTGCCAGCAGTGAATCTCCTAGCTATGAGCAGTACTTC,CASSESPSYEQYF
TRBV2,TRBJ1-6,-,-,TGTGCCAGCAGTGAAGAGCGGAATTCACCCCTCCACTTT,CASSEERNSPLHF
TRBV7-3,TRBJ1-2,-,-,TGTGCCAGCAGCTCAGGGCGGGGGGCGCGCGGCTACACCTTC,CASSSGRGARGYTF
TRBV9,TRBJ2-1,-,TRBD2,TGTGCCAGCAGTCGGACTAGCGGGGGGGCACGAAATGAGCAGTTCTTC,CASSRTSGGARNEQFF
TRBV7-2,TRBJ1-2,-,TRBD1,TGTGCCAGCAAGCGGACAGGGAACTATGGCTACACCTTC,CASKRTGNYGYTF
TRBV27,TRBJ2-7,-,-,TGTGCCAGCCTGGAGCCAGCGATGATTACCGAGCAGTACTTC,CASLEPAMITEQYF